This TCR beta chain was recovered during a study of T-cell memory formation after mild COVID-19. Findings and caveats of the study: Some clones that responded turned up in pre-infection memory, which suggests that cross-reactive memory joined in. Clones from the second wave (peaking day 37) had unconfirmed SARS-CoV-2 specificity.

This CDR3 spans 13 amino acids. V gave up 7 bases and J gave up 3 bases, with 15 bases separating them. Germline lookup yields CDR1 DFQATT and CDR2 SNEGSKA (reference sequence). From 5'RACE with constant-segment primers came TCR alpha and TCR beta cDNA libraries that carried sample barcodes and UMIs. One entry per CDR3 protein, called by TCRdb with MiXCR from the 5' RACE reads. The repertoire holds about 130,000 distinct CDR3 sequences, with about 18% as singletons. This clonotype has just a few counts. Its specificity is not known. The chain links TRBV20-1 to TRBJ1-2; D unclear. Sample: PBMCs or a T cell subset sorted from them (not recorded which). The receptor's source is a man aged 18 to 35 who had mild COVID-19 (a few samples of this study predate the infection). Cell type and time point are not known. This chain's CDR3 is CSGQPSSHYGYTF. CDR3 in DNA: TGCAGTGGACAACCATCCTCCCACTATGGCTACACCTTC.